The rows below give T cell receptor beta chains drawn from one sample of a study of blood T cell repertoires in COVID-19. Some clones are missing from TCRdb's copy, which holds only in-frame ones; the method was immunoSEQ multiplex PCR. Of more than 200,000 clones listed, about 87% are singletons. Specimen: peripheral blood. The receptors derive from a man between 65 and 85 years old with acute or convalescent COVID-19. Each CDR3 is given without its conserved first and last residue.

CDR3 protein: ASSEWQKNQPQH; V gene: TRBV2; J gene: TRBJ1-5
CDR3 protein: ASSYTGDGTEAF; V gene: TRBV7-9; J gene: TRBJ1-1
CDR3 protein: ASSLVPQGARGTEAF; V gene: TRBV5-5; J gene: TRBJ1-1
CDR3 protein: ASSHTGLKNYGYT; V gene: TRBV28; J gene: TRBJ1-2
CDR3 protein: ASSFSGTARDLDEKLF; V gene: TRBV7-6; J gene: TRBJ1-4
CDR3 protein: ASSVDRGNTEAF; V gene: TRBV5-1; J gene: TRBJ1-1
CDR3 protein: ASSYTSGSYEQY; V gene: TRBV28; J gene: TRBJ2-7
CDR3 protein: AWSTGDNQPQH; V gene: TRBV30; J gene: TRBJ1-5
CDR3 protein: ASSQATGRSSGYT; V gene: TRBV5-1; J gene: TRBJ1-2
CDR3 protein: ASSLMLAGGTDTQY; V gene: TRBV7-9; J gene: TRBJ2-3